Listed here are 30 T cell receptor beta chains from one sample, sequenced in a study of vaccination and CD4 T cells after COVID-19. Their specific antigens are unknown. As for treatment: approximately 10-day PBMC culture with coronavirus spike peptide pools or control peptides (ViraFEST assay). The Oncomine TCR Beta short-read assay generated sequence data from the DNA of cultured CD4+ T cells. TCRdb analysed the PCR reads with MiXCR anew, one entry per CDR3 protein. The sample has over 9,500 distinct CDR3 sequences; roughly three quarters are singletons. What was sequenced was CD4+ T cells from blood, cultured in vitro. The origin of the receptors is a human donor who had recovered from COVID-19.

The chain has TRBV19 and TRBJ1-2, with D uncertain. The CDR3 has 14 amino acids. With 2 bases removed from V and 4 bases from J, the gap between germline ends came to 11 bases. The germline CDR1 and CDR2 sequences are LNHDA and SQIVND (reference sequence). The CDR3 DNA is TGTGCCAGTAGTATAAGTGGCAGGACCTATGGCTACACCTTC. Translation gives CASSISGRTYGYTF.

This chain joins TRBV7-9 and TRBJ1-2; D is uncertain. Trimming left V 1 base short and J 8 bases short, with 14 bases between. Germline CDR1 SEHNR, CDR2 FQNEAQ (reference sequence). There are 14 residues in the CDR3. CDR3 DNA sequence: TGTGCCAGCAGCTTAGAGACAACCTCTAGCGGCTACACCTTC. Amino acid sequence: CASSLETTSSGYTF.

CDR3 in DNA: TGTGCCAGCAGCTGGACAGGGTCTGGGGCCAACGTCCTGACTTTC. The encoded protein is CASSWTGSGANVLTF. The chain carries TRBV11-3 and TRBJ2-6; 8 bases are a match to TRBD1. This CDR3 has 15 residues. V lost 4 bases, J lost 1 base, and 0 bases stayed unmatched. Germline lookup yields CDR1 SGHNT and CDR2 YENEEA. Full variable domain (rest looked up from reference TRBV11-3 and TRBJ2-6): EAGVVQSPRYKIIEKKQPVAFWCNPISGHNTLYWYLQNLGQGPELLIRYENEEAVDDSQLPKDRFSAERLKGVDSTLKIQPAELGDSAVYLCASSWTGSGANVLTFGAGSRLTVL.

This chain connects TRBV7-9 to TRBJ1-5, with D possibly being TRBD1 (5 bases). Per germline, CDR1 SEHNR and CDR2 FQNEAQ (reference sequence). With 3 bases removed from V and 4 bases from J, the gap between germline ends came to 16 bases. This CDR3 has 16 amino acids. CDR3 bases: TGTGCCAGCAGCTTGTGGGGACGGAAAGGAAATCAGCCCCAGCATTTT. The encoded protein is CASSLWGRKGNQPQHF.

V usage is TRBV20-1 and J usage is TRBJ1-5, with 7 nucleotides matching TRBD1. V lost 5 bases and J lost 0; bases outside the gene matches: 4. Looked up from germline, CDR1 is DFQATT and CDR2 is SNEGSKA (reference sequence). The CDR3 totals 14 residues. The CDR3 region has the DNA TGCAGTGCTCGGTACAGGGGTAGCAATCAGCCCCAGCATTTT. Its translation: CSARYRGSNQPQHF.

The chain joins TRBV6-5 to TRBJ1-3, with D possibly matching TRBD1 (5 bases). In germline, CDR1 is MNHEY, CDR2 SVGAGI. The CDR3 spans 13 residues. Trimming took off 0 bases at V and 11 bases at J, with 11 bases between the two ends. In nucleotides, the CDR3 is TGTGCCAGCAGTTACTCGGGGGGACGGCCCATATATTTT. It is translated as CASSYSGGRPIYF.

The J gene is TRBJ1-1, the V gene TRBV2; D is possibly TRBD1 (5 bases). The CDR3 has 16 amino acids. CDR1 is SNHLY, CDR2 FYNNEI, per germline. V lost 3 bases and J 1 base, leaving 15 bases between the germline ends. Here the CDR3 reads CASSDGQGTRNTEAFF. As DNA, the CDR3 is TGTGCCAGCAGTGATGGTCAGGGTACTCGGAACACTGAAGCTTTCTTT.

The CDR3 bases are TGCAGTGCTAGGCAGGGACATCGGGCGGGGCCCCTCCACTTT. Translating it yields CSARQGHRAGPLHF. The chain joins TRBV20-1 to TRBJ1-6, with a weak D call TRBD1 (6 bases). Germline V CDR1 and CDR2: DFQATT, SNEGSKA (reference sequence). The CDR3 contains 14 residues. The V end lost 3 bases, the J end lost 13 bases, and 19 bases lay between the germline ends.

This chain connects TRBV28 to TRBJ1-5; possible D gene TRBD1, 6 bases. This CDR3 comprises 18 residues. The germline gives CDR1 MDHEN, CDR2 SYDVKM. The V end lost 0 bases, the J end lost 1 base, and 16 bases lay between the germline ends. This CDR3 reads CASSLWAGVGTSNQPQHF. CDR3 DNA: TGTGCCAGCAGTTTATGGGCAGGGGTCGGCACAAGCAATCAGCCCCAGCATTTT.

J is TRBJ1-5 and V is TRBV19, with a weak D call TRBD1 (5 bases). The CDR3 loop spans 16 amino acids. Germline-derived CDR1 and CDR2 are LNHDA and SQIVND (reference sequence). V was trimmed by 5 bases and J by 0 bases, leaving 14 bases between them. Here the CDR3 reads CASSPSRGLSNQPQHF. The CDR3 bases are TGTGCCAGTAGTCCTTCAAGGGGTCTTAGCAATCAGCCCCAGCATTTT.

This chain connects TRBV9 to TRBJ1-2; perhaps TRBD1 as D (5 bases). The V gene lost 3 bases and the J gene lost 8 bases, with 14 bases spanning the gap. Germline-derived CDR1 and CDR2 are SGDLS and YYNGEE. This CDR3 has 13 amino acids. This chain's CDR3 is CASSARGALGYTF. In DNA form, the CDR3 reads TGTGCCAGCAGCGCCCGTGGGGCCCTGGGCTACACCTTC.

The V call is TRBV6-2 or TRBV6-3, the J call TRBJ2-5; D might be TRBD1 (6 bases). The CDR3 extends over 13 amino acids. The V end was cut by 2 bases, the J end by 4 bases, with 8 bases between. Germline CDR1 MNHEY, CDR2 SVGEGT. In nucleotides, the CDR3 is TGTGCCAGCAGTTACACAGGGTTAGAGACCCAGTACTTC. This translates into CASSYTGLETQYF.

The CDR3 nucleotides are TGTGCCAGCAGCTTCCGGGACAGGGCTTCTTCGGTTTCCTACGAGCAGTACTTC. As protein: CASSFRDRASSVSYEQYF. The chain is built from TRBV7-8 and TRBJ2-7; 9 bases match TRBD1. CDR1 SGHVS and CDR2 FQNEAQ come from the germline V gene. The CDR3 sequence is 18 residues long. J lost 1 base, V lost 3 bases, and 13 bases had no gene match. Supplemented by reference TRBV7-8 and TRBJ2-7, the full variable domain reads GAGVSQSPRYKVAKRGQDVALRCDPISGHVSLFWYQQALGQGPEFLTYFQNEAQLDKSGLPSDRFFAERPEGSVSTLKIQRTQQEDSAVYLCASSFRDRASSVSYEQYFGPGTRLTVT.

This clonotype is labeled as medium-sized (0.01 to 0.1%). As DNA, the CDR3 is TGTGCCAGCAGTTGGAGAGGGGATGGAAATGGCTACACCTTC. It is translated as CASSWRGDGNGYTF. The chain has TRBV6-5 and TRBJ1-2, with D perhaps matching TRBD1 (5 bases). Germline V gives CDR1 MNHEY, CDR2 SVGAGI. This CDR3 is 14 amino acids long. The V end lost 4 bases, the J end lost 6 bases, and 15 bases lay between the germline ends.

This clonotype was seen only a few times. The chain uses TRBV28 and TRBJ1-6, with TRBD1 as a possible D gene (5 bases). Trimming stripped 5 bases from V and 3 bases from J, with 5 bases between. The germline CDR1 and CDR2 sequences are MDHEN and SYDVKM. The length of the CDR3 is 13 residues. In nucleotides, the CDR3 is TGTGCCAGCAGTAGGGGCTATAATTCACCCCTCCACTTT. Its translation is CASSRGYNSPLHF.

This chain links TRBV7-9 with TRBJ1-2; tentatively, D is TRBD1 (6 bases). The length of the CDR3 is 14 residues. V lost 1 base and J lost 4, with 10 bases in between. Germline CDR1 SEHNR, CDR2 FQNEAQ (reference sequence). The DNA of the CDR3 is TGTGCCAGCAGCTTAGTAGGGGGAGGCTATGGCTACACCTTC. Residues: CASSLVGGGYGYTF.

The chain recombines TRBV7-8 with TRBJ2-1; 7 nucleotides match TRBD2. Germline loops: CDR1 SGHVS, CDR2 FQNEAQ. CDR3 length equals 18 residues. V was clipped by 0 bases and J by 3 bases; unmatched bases: 11. In DNA form, the CDR3 reads TGTGCCAGCAGCTTAGCGCGTTTTGCGGGGGAACTCTACAATGAGCAGTTCTTC. This encodes CASSLARFAGELYNEQFF.

The chain employs TRBV12-3 or TRBV12-4 and TRBJ1-5; D gene unclear. CDR3 length: 14 residues. Between the trimmed V and J ends, which lost 3 bases and 11 bases, there was a span of 17 bases. CDR3 region: CASSFSGGLTSQHF. CDR3 DNA: TGTGCCAGCAGTTTTTCGGGTGGGCTAACGTCCCAGCATTTT.

This clonotype was seen only once. The chain is built from TRBV7-2 and TRBJ1-5, with a tentative D call TRBD1 (5 bases). The germline CDR1 and CDR2 sequences are SGHTA and FQGNSA. V was cut by 6 bases and J by 5 bases, with 8 bases left in between. This CDR3 region has 12 residues. The CDR3 coding sequence is TGTGCCAGCAGTCGAGGGGATCAGCCCCAGCATTTT. Translating gives CASSRGDQPQHF.

The chain joins TRBV29-1 to TRBJ2-2; 9 bases are a match to TRBD1. CDR3 length: 15 residues. With 4 bases clipped from V and 0 bases from J, the junction kept 3 bases outside the gene matches. The V gene's germline CDR1 is SQVTM and CDR2 ANQGSEA. As DNA, the CDR3 is TGCAGCGTTGCGGACAGGGGTGCGAACACCGGGGAGCTGTTTTTT. Encoded protein: CSVADRGANTGELFF.

The rearrangement uses TRBV6-1 and TRBJ1-5, with 7 bases fitting TRBD1. The J segment lost 4 bases and the V segment lost 5 bases, leaving 2 bases of the junction unmatched. Per germline, CDR1 MNHNS and CDR2 SASEGT. This CDR3 has 13 residues. CDR3 DNA: TGTGCCAGCAGTCAACAGGGGAATCAGCCCCAGCATTTT. It yields the protein CASSQQGNQPQHF.

The DNA of the CDR3 is TGTGCCAGCAGTTACCGGCGGTCGTCTGGGGCCAACGTCCTGACTTTC. Its translation is CASSYRRSSGANVLTF. This chain connects TRBV6-5 to TRBJ2-6; D not resolved. V was pared by 2 bases and J by 1 base, with 9 bases between. This CDR3 has 16 residues. Germline V CDR1 and CDR2: MNHEY, SVGAGI.

The chain links TRBV27 to TRBJ1-2; 8 bases fit TRBD1. The CDR3 loop spans 15 amino acids. The germline V gene has CDR1 MNHEY and CDR2 SMNVEV (reference sequence). Trimming removed 8 bases from V and 7 bases from J; junction bases left unmatched: 15. CDR3 sequence: CASHPAGDRFGGYTF. Written as DNA, the CDR3 is TGTGCCAGCCACCCCGCCGGGGACAGGTTCGGTGGCTACACCTTC.

The chain recombines TRBV19 with TRBJ2-2, with 7 bases identical to TRBD1. Germline CDR1 reads LNHDA; CDR2 reads SQIVND (reference sequence). The CDR3 covers 14 residues. Germline trimming cut 7 bases from V and 0 bases from J; bases unmatched to any gene: 2. Written as DNA, the CDR3 is TGTGCCAGTATCGGGACAGCGAACACCGGGGAGCTGTTTTTT. Translation gives CASIGTANTGELFF.

This rearrangement joins TRBV12-3 or TRBV12-4 to TRBJ1-2; D is ambiguous. Trimming removed 1 base from V and 8 bases from J, with 5 bases in between. This CDR3 has 11 residues. The CDR3 loop is CASSLGGGYTF. The CDR3 bases are TGTGCCAGCAGTTTAGGTGGCGGCTACACCTTC.

The V call is TRBV27, the J call TRBJ1-4; 7 bases agree with TRBD1. The CDR3 spans 16 residues. V dropped 4 bases and J dropped 0; count of bases not matched to a gene: 5. Germline CDR1 reads MNHEY; CDR2 reads SMNVEV (reference sequence). The CDR3 nucleotides are TGTGCCAGCAGTTCGACAGGGTGGTCAACTAATGAAAAACTGTTTTTT. Residues: CASSSTGWSTNEKLFF. Variable domain in full (rest from reference TRBV27 and TRBJ1-4): EAQVTQNPRYLITVTGKKLTVTCSQNMNHEYMSWYRQDPGLGLRQIYYSMNVEVTDKGDVPEGYKVSRKEKRNFPLILESPSPNQTSLYFCASSSTGWSTNEKLFFGSGTQLSVL.

The V gene is TRBV5-1, the J gene TRBJ2-1; TRBD2 matches 9 bases. V lost 6 bases, J lost 0 bases, and 4 bases stayed unmatched. The CDR3 sequence is 15 residues long. The germline gives CDR1 SGHRS, CDR2 YFSETQ. The CDR3, as DNA: TGCGCCAGCACACAACTAGCGGGCTCCTACAATGAGCAGTTCTTC. The encoded protein is CASTQLAGSYNEQFF.

The gene calls are TRBV6-5 and TRBJ2-5, with a possible D match to TRBD1 (6 bases). This CDR3 has 15 residues. Germline assignment: CDR1 MNHEY and CDR2 SVGAGI. V was trimmed by 6 bases and J by 7 bases, leaving 21 bases between them. This CDR3 reads CASSYRDLTWRTQYF. CDR3 in DNA: TGTGCCAGCAGCTACAGGGATTTAACCTGGAGGACCCAGTACTTC.

For the CDR3, the DNA is TGTGCCAGCAGAAGTCCCGTCCAGGGGGCGGGGGGGGCCAACGTCCTGACTTTC. Translated, it gives CASRSPVQGAGGANVLTF. The genes are TRBV11-2 and TRBJ2-6, with 8 bases that match TRBD1. The CDR3 totals 18 residues. V shed 6 bases and J 4 bases; nucleotides not matched to a gene: 14. In germline, CDR1 is SGHAT, CDR2 FQNNGV.

The chain combines TRBV7-9 with TRBJ2-3, with D unresolved. The length of the CDR3 is 15 residues. The V end was cut by 1 base, the J end by 4 bases, with 12 bases between. Germline V gives CDR1 SEHNR, CDR2 FQNEAQ (reference sequence). The CDR3 is CASSLVLSGADTQYF. DNA of the CDR3: TGTGCCAGCAGCTTAGTCCTTTCAGGTGCAGATACGCAGTATTTT. The full variable domain, rest sourced from reference TRBV7-9 and TRBJ2-3, is DTGVSQNPRHKITKRGQNVTFRCDPISEHNRLYWYRQTLGQGPEFLTYFQNEAQLEKSRLLSDRFSAERPKGSFSTLEIQRTEQGDSAMYLCASSLVLSGADTQYFGPGTRLTVL.